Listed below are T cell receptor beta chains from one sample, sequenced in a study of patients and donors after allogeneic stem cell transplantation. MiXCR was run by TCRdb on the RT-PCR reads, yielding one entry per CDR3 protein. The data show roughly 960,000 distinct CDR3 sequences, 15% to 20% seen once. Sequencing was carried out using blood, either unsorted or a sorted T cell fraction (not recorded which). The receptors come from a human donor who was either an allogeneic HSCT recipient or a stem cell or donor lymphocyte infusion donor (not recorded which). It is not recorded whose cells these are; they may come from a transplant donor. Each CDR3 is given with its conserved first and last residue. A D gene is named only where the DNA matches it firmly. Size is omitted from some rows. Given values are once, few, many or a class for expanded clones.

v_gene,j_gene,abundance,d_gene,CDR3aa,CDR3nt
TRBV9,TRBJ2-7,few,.,CASSVGLISYEQYF,TGTGCCAGCAGCGTAGGGTTGATCTCCTACGAGCAGTACTTC
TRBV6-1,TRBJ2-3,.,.,CASSLGGATTDTQYF,TGTGCCAGCAGTCTAGGAGGGGCAACCACAGATACGCAGTATTTT
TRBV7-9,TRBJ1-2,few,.,CASDRDNYGYTF,TGTGCCAGCGACCGGGACAACTATGGCTACACCTTC
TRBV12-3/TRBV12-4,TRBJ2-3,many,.,CASSFSGVTDTQYF,TGTGCCAGCAGTTTCTCTGGGGTCACAGATACGCAGTATTTT
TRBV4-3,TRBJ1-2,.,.,CASSQTGSRYTF,TGCGCCAGCAGCCAAACTGGCTCACGCTACACCTTC
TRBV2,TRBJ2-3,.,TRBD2,CASKVVAGLPTQYF,TGTGCCAGCAAAGTGGTAGCGGGATTGCCTACGCAGTATTTT
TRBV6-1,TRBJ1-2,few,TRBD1,CASTSLDRVPYGYTF,TGTGCCAGCACCTCTCTAGACAGGGTTCCCTATGGCTACACCTTC
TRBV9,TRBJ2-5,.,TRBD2,CASSVQPIGGARETQYF,TGTGCCAGCAGCGTACAACCTATCGGGGGGGCCCGGGAGACCCAGTACTTC
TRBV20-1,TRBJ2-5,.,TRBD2,CSARPPTRLAGVQETQYF,TGCAGTGCTAGGCCTCCGACCCGACTAGCGGGGGTCCAAGAGACCCAGTACTTC
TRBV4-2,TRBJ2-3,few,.,CASSQEGSADTQYF,TGTGCCAGCAGCCAAGAAGGTTCGGCAGATACGCAGTATTTT
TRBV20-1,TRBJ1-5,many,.,CSAVRPPQHF,TGCAGTGCTGTCCGGCCGCCCCAGCATTTT
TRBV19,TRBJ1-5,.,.,CASTVSGSTGQPQHF,TGTGCCAGTACCGTTTCGGGGTCCACAGGACAGCCCCAGCATTTT
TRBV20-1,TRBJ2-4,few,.,CSARDVEGAKNIQYF,TGCAGTGCTAGAGATGTGGAGGGGGCCAAAAACATTCAGTACTTC
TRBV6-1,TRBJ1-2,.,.,CASFGHGQLYGYTF,TGTGCCAGCTTCGGCCACGGACAGCTATATGGCTACACCTTC
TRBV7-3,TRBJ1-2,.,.,CASSFGPGEGYTF,TGTGCCAGCAGCTTTGGTCCAGGGGAAGGCTACACCTTC
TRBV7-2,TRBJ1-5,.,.,CASSLYGSQPQHF,TGTGCCAGCAGCTTGTACGGGTCTCAGCCCCAGCATTTT